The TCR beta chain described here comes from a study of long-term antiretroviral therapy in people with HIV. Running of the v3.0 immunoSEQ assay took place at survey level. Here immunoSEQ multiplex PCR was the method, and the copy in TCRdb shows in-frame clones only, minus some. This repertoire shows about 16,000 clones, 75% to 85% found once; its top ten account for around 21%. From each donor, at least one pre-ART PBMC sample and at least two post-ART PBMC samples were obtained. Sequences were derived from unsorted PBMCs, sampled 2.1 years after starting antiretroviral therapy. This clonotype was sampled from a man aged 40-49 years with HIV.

CDR3 DNA: TGTGCCAGCAGTCCCGCCGGGACACCCTATGGCTACACCTTC. It is translated as CASSPAGTPYGYTF. The rearrangement joins TRBV25-1 to TRBJ1-2; weak D call: TRBD1 (6 bases). V lost 5 bases and J 4 bases, leaving 14 bases between the germline ends. The CDR3 covers 14 residues. Germline loops: CDR1 MGHDK, CDR2 SYGVNS.